A single sample is the source of the 13 T cell receptor beta chains below, sequenced in a study of cytotoxic CD8 clonotypes in ibrutinib-treated CLL. Only in-frame clones appear in the TCRdb table, and some are missing; sequencing was by immunoSEQ multiplex PCR. This table has fewer than 45,000 clones, roughly 49% appearing once. The sample in question was PBMCs, obtained before ibrutinib treatment. These receptors all stem from a human donor with chronic lymphocytic leukemia.

The V gene is TRBV15, the J gene TRBJ2-7; 8 bases fit TRBD2. This CDR3 has 14 residues. After removal of 1 base from V and 4 bases from J, the junction contained 3 bases not matched to a gene. Germline V gene sequence: CDR1 LNHNV, CDR2 YYDKDF (reference sequence). The CDR3 nucleotides are TGTGCCACCAGCAGAGGCGGGGGGAGTTACGAGCAGTACTTC. Its translation: CATSRGGGSYEQYF.

The V and J genes are TRBV6-1 and TRBJ1-1, with a tentative D call TRBD1 (5 bases). The germline V gene encodes CDR1 MNHNS and CDR2 SASEGT. The CDR3 is made up of 13 amino acids. V gave up 0 bases and J gave up 11 bases, with 13 bases separating them. CDR3 sequence: CASSEAQVGLAFF. As DNA, the CDR3 is TGTGCCAGCAGTGAAGCACAGGTAGGGTTGGCTTTCTTT.

This sequence joins TRBV18 and TRBJ1-6; tentative D call: TRBD1 (5 bases). This CDR3 is built from 15 residues. Germline V gives CDR1 KGHSH, CDR2 LQKENI. Trimming left V 3 bases short and J 4 bases short, with 10 bases between. The CDR3 nucleotides read TGTGCCAGCTCACCCGACAGAATTTATAATTCACCCCTCCACTTT. Its protein product is CASSPDRIYNSPLHF.

This clone has only a few counts. The V gene is TRBV19, the J gene TRBJ1-6; D is ambiguous. Trimming shortened V by 4 bases and J by 13 bases, and 11 bases separated the two germline ends. Germline CDR1 LNHDA, CDR2 SQIVND (reference sequence). The CDR3 totals 12 residues. CDR3 sequence: CASSSVPSPLHF. CDR3 in DNA: TGTGCCAGTAGTAGCGTCCCTTCGCCCCTCCACTTT.

The genes are TRBV10-3 and TRBJ1-4; TRBD1 matches 7 bases. CDR3 length equals 13 residues. V gave up 10 bases and J gave up 3 bases; unmatched junction bases: 5. Germline V gene lookup returns CDR1 ENHRY and CDR2 SYGVKD. The CDR3 DNA reads TGTGCCAGTCGGGACAGAGCTAATGAAAAACTGTTTTTT. Protein sequence: CASRDRANEKLFF.

The genes are TRBV7-9 and TRBJ1-1, with unresolved D. Germline assignment: CDR1 SEHNR and CDR2 FQNEAQ (reference sequence). The CDR3 consists of 14 residues. V lost 5 bases to trimming and J lost 1 base, with 11 bases between them. The DNA for the CDR3 is TGTGCCAGCAGCCGCCGGACTGCGAACACTGAAGCTTTCTTT. Translated: CASSRRTANTEAFF. The entire variable domain, with the rest obtained from reference TRBV7-9 and TRBJ1-1, is as follows: DTGVSQNPRHKITKRGQNVTFRCDPISEHNRLYWYRQTLGQGPEFLTYFQNEAQLEKSRLLSDRFSAERPKGSFSTLEIQRTEQGDSAMYLCASSRRTANTEAFFGQGTRLTVV.

The rearrangement uses TRBV4-1 and TRBJ1-5; 11 nucleotides match TRBD1. Per the germline V gene, CDR1 is MGHRA and CDR2 is YSYEKL. The CDR3 is 17 residues long. Trimming at V came to 1 base and at J to 7 bases, leaving 9 bases not matched to a gene. CDR3 sequence: CASSQAPGTGGRQPQHF. The CDR3 DNA follows: TGCGCCAGCAGCCAAGCTCCCGGGACAGGGGGTCGGCAGCCCCAGCATTTT.

In its sample, this clone was seen many times. The rearrangement joins TRBV29-1 to TRBJ2-3; the match to TRBD2 covers 7 bases. The CDR3 loop spans 13 amino acids. The V and J ends lost 7 bases and 6 bases, in that order; junction bases with no gene match: 10. CDR1 and CDR2 from the germline V gene are SQVTM and ANQGSEA. The CDR3 reads CSGGLVPPDTQYF. CDR3 DNA sequence: TGCAGCGGCGGACTAGTTCCACCCGATACGCAGTATTTT.

The genes are TRBV6-5 and TRBJ2-3; D ambiguous. CDR1 is MNHEY and CDR2 is SVGAGI in the germline V gene. This CDR3 contains 14 residues. The ends were cut back, 0 bases at V and 2 bases at J, with 6 bases in the middle. CDR3 nucleotides: TGTGCCAGCAGTTACTCCCTAGACACAGATACGCAGTATTTT. As protein: CASSYSLDTDTQYF.

This clone was detected a few times. The chain is built from TRBV7-9 and TRBJ2-7, with 12 bases lining up with TRBD1. CDR1 and CDR2 (germline): SEHNR, FQNEAQ (reference sequence). The CDR3 totals 15 residues. Unmatched junction bases numbered 8, after V lost 6 bases and J lost 5 bases. CDR3 sequence (DNA): TGTGCCAGCAGTCTACCGGGACAGGGGGCCAACGAGCAGTACTTC. Protein product: CASSLPGQGANEQYF.

This sequence joins TRBV10-3 and TRBJ1-6, with D perhaps TRBD1 (5 bases). The CDR3 runs to 14 residues. Germline values: CDR1 ENHRY, CDR2 SYGVKD. The V end was cut by 8 bases, the J end by 5 bases, with 13 bases between. In nucleotides, the CDR3 is TGTGCCATCCACCCCGGGACCCATAATTCACCCCTCCACTTT. Protein product: CAIHPGTHNSPLHF.

The chain employs TRBV6-1 and TRBJ1-5; D is ambiguous. V was cut by 3 bases and J by 3 bases, with 12 bases left in between. The CDR3 loop spans 15 amino acids. Germline values: CDR1 MNHNS, CDR2 SASEGT. The CDR3 region has the DNA TGTGCCAGCAGTGAGGGTAATTCCCCCAATCAGCCCCAGCATTTT. Protein product: CASSEGNSPNQPQHF.

The chain employs TRBV7-2 and TRBJ2-7; 10 nucleotides match TRBD1. The CDR3 length is 14 residues. The germline gives CDR1 SGHTA, CDR2 FQGNSA. J gave up 5 bases and V 5 bases, and 6 bases lay outside the gene matches. CDR3 sequence (DNA): TGTGCCAGCAGCCAACGGACAGGGGGGAACGAGCAGTACTTC. Translated: CASSQRTGGNEQYF.